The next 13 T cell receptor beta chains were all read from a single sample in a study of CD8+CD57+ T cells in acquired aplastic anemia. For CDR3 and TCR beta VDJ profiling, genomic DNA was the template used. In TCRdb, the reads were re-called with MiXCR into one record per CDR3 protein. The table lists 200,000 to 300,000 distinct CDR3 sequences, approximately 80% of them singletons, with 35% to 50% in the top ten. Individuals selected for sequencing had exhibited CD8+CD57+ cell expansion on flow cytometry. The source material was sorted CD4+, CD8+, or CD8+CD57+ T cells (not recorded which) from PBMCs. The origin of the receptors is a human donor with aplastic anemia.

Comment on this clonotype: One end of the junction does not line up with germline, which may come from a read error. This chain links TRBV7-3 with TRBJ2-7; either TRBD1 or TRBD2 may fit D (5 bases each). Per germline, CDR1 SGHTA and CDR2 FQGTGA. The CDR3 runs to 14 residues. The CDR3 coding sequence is TGTGCCAGCAGCGGCCGGGGCGTAGCCTACGAGCGGTACTTC. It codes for CASSGRGVAYERYF.

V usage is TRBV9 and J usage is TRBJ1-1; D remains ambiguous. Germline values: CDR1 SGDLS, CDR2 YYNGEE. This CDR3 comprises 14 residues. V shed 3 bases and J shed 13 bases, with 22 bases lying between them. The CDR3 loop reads CASSGGSDTTDFFF. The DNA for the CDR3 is TGTGCCAGCAGCGGAGGGTCAGATACGACGGATTTTTTCTTT.

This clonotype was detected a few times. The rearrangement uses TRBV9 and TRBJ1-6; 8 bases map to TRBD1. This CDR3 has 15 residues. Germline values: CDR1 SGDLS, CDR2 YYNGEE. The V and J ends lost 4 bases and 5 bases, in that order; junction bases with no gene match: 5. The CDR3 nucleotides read TGTGCCAGCAGCCTAATGGACAGGGATAATTCACCCCTCCACTTT. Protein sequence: CASSLMDRDNSPLHF.

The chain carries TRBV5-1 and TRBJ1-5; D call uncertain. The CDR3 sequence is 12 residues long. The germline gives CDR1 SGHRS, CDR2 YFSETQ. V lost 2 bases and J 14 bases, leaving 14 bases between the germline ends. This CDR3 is CASSLSTHYEHF. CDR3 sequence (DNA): TGCGCCAGCAGCTTAAGCACTCACTACGAGCATTTT.

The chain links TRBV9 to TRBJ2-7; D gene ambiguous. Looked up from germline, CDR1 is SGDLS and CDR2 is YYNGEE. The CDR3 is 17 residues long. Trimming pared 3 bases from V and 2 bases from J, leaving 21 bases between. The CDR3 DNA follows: TGTGCCAGCAGCGCCTCGGAATCAGCGCCGGTCACCTACGAGCAGTACGTC. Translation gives CASSASESAPVTYEQYV.

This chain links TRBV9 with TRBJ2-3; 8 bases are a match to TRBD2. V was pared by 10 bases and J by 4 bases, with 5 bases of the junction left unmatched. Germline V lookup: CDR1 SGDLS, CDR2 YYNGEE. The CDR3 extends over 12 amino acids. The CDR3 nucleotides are TGTGCCTGCGCGGGAGGTTCAGATACGCAGTATTTT. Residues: CACAGGSDTQYF.

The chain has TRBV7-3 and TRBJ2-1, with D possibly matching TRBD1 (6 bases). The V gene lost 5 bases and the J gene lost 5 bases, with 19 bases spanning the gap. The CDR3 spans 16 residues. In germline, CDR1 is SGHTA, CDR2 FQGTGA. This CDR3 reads CASSNQRSGQNNEQFF. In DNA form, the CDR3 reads TGTGCCAGCAGCAACCAAAGAAGCGGACAGAACAATGAGCAGTTCTTC.

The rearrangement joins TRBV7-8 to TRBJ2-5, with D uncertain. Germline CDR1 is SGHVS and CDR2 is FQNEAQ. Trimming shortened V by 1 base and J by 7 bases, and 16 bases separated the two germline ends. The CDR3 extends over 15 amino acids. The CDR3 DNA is TGTGCCAGCAGCTTAGATCACGAGACAACAGCGACCCAGTACTTC. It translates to CASSLDHETTATQYF.

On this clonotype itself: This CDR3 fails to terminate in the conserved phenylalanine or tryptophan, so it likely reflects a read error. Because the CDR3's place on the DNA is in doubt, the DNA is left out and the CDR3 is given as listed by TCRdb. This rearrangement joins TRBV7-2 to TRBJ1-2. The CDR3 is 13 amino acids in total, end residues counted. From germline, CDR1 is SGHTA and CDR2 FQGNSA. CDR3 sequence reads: CASSLAGGGGYKY.

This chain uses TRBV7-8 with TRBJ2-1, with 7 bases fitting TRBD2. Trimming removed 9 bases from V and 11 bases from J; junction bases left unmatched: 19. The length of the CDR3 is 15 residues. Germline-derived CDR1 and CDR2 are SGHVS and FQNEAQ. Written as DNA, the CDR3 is TGTGCCAGTAGTTTAGCTAGCGGAGCCTATAATCAGCAGTTCTTC. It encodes CASSLASGAYNQQFF. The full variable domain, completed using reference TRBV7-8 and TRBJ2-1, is GAGVSQSPRYKVAKRGQDVALRCDPISGHVSLFWYQQALGQGPEFLTYFQNEAQLDKSGLPSDRFFAERPEGSVSTLKIQRTQQEDSAVYLCASSLASGAYNQQFFGPGTRLTVL.

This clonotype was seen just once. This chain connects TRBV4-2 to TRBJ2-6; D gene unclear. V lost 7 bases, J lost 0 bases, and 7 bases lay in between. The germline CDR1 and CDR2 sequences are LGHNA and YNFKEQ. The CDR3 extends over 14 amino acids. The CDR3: CASIKISGANVLTF. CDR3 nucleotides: TGTGCCAGCATCAAGATCTCTGGGGCCAACGTCCTGACTTTC.

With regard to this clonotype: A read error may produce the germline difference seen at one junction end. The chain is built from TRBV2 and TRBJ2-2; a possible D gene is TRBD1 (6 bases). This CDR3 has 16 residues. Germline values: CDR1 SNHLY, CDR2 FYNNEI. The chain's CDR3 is CASSEWWTDDPGVLFF. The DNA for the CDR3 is TGTGCCAGCAGCGAGTGGTGGACAGATGACCCCGGGGTGCTGTTTTTT.

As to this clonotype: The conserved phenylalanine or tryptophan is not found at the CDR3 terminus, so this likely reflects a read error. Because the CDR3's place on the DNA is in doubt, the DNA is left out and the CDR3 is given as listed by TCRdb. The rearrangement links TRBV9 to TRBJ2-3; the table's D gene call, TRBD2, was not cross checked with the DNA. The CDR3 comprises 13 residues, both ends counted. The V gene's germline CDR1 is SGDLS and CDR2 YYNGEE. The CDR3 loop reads CASRDGGTDTDNL.